One and the same sample provided the 25 T cell receptor beta chains below, sequenced in a study of radiation and T cells in renal cell carcinoma. Profiling relied on immunoSEQ multiplex PCR, and the TCRdb table lists in-frame clones only, not all of them. The sample lists about 76,000 clones; 89% were seen once. Time point: blood 4 weeks post-SBRT, at nephrectomy. Treatment in this sample: 15 Gy SBRT to primary tumor, nephrectomy 4 weeks later. Sequences were derived from blood, sampled from a patient whose treatment included radiotherapy and nephrectomy. Receptor source: a woman in her 70s with renal cell carcinoma.

This chain uses TRBV2 with TRBJ1-5; D perhaps matches TRBD1 (5 bases). The CDR3 has 15 residues. V shed 5 bases and J shed 1 base, with 12 bases lying between them. Germline values: CDR1 SNHLY, CDR2 FYNNEI. The CDR3 coding sequence is TGTGCCAGCAGTAAGCAGGGCCCCAGCAATCAGCCCCAGCATTTT. It is translated as CASSKQGPSNQPQHF.

V and J are TRBV19 and TRBJ1-1; the match to TRBD1 covers 8 bases. Germline CDR1 LNHDA, CDR2 SQIVND (reference sequence). There are 15 residues in the CDR3. The J segment lost 0 bases and the V segment lost 7 bases, leaving 7 bases of the junction unmatched. CDR3 nucleotides: TGTGCCAGTATCCCACGGGGACAGGTGAACACTGAAGCTTTCTTT. Encoded protein: CASIPRGQVNTEAFF.

The chain recombines TRBV7-8 with TRBJ1-5, with 8 nucleotides matching TRBD1. In germline, CDR1 is SGHVS, CDR2 FQNEAQ. J gave up 3 bases and V 4 bases, and 14 bases lay outside the gene matches. CDR3 length equals 18 residues. The CDR3 DNA is TGTGCCAGCAGCTCCCCTATTAGGACAGGGAACAACAATCAGCCCCAGCATTTT. This translates into CASSSPIRTGNNNQPQHF.

This clone was counted once. This sequence joins TRBV18 and TRBJ1-2; 7 nucleotides line up with TRBD1. V shed 6 bases and J 6 bases; nucleotides not matched to a gene: 7. This CDR3 region has 13 residues. Germline lookup yields CDR1 KGHSH and CDR2 LQKENI. The DNA for the CDR3 is TGTGCCAGCTCCCAAAGGCAGGGGGATGGCTACACCTTC. Protein product: CASSQRQGDGYTF.

The genes are TRBV4-1 and TRBJ2-3, with TRBD2 as a possible D gene (5 bases). The CDR3 consists of 14 residues. Germline CDR1 and CDR2: MGHRA and YSYEKL. V was cut by 1 base and J by 5 bases, with 10 bases left in between. CDR3 in amino acids: CASSQGPRGDTQYF. The CDR3 DNA reads as TGCGCCAGCAGCCAAGGCCCACGGGGAGATACGCAGTATTTT.

This rearrangement joins TRBV6-6 to TRBJ1-5; D is unresolved. V was pared by 2 bases and J by 0 bases, with 5 bases between. The CDR3 sequence is 14 residues long. CDR1 and CDR2 (germline): MNHNY, SVGAGI (reference sequence). CDR3 coding DNA: TGTGCCAGCAGTTACAAAAATAGCAATCAGCCCCAGCATTTT. Protein sequence: CASSYKNSNQPQHF.

This chain links TRBV7-2 with TRBJ2-5, with 9 bases lining up with TRBD2. This CDR3 spans 17 amino acids. Germline V gene data show CDR1 as SGHTA and CDR2 as FQGNSA. V trimming: 4 bases; J trimming: 1 base; junction bases outside the gene matches: 10. The CDR3 reads CASSSPWRGGLQETQYF. CDR3 in DNA: TGTGCCAGCAGCTCCCCCTGGCGGGGGGGTCTCCAAGAGACCCAGTACTTC.

This chain joins TRBV27 and TRBJ1-3; D not resolved. The CDR3 runs to 13 residues. The V end lost 1 base, the J end lost 4 bases, and 5 bases lay between the germline ends. Germline lookup yields CDR1 MNHEY and CDR2 SMNVEV (reference sequence). CDR3 loop: CASSLLGGNTIYF. DNA of the CDR3: TGTGCCAGCAGTTTATTGGGAGGAAACACCATATATTTT.

The chain couples TRBV5-1 to TRBJ1-2; D gene unclear. CDR3 length: 15 residues. Germline CDR1 reads SGHRS; CDR2 reads YFSETQ. V was shortened by 0 bases and J by 0 bases, with 9 bases between the two germline ends. CDR3 loop: CASSLARQANYGYTF. In nucleotides, the CDR3 is TGCGCCAGCAGCTTGGCCCGGCAGGCTAACTATGGCTACACCTTC.

The chain links TRBV7-2 to TRBJ2-3; a weak D match, TRBD2 (6 bases). The CDR3 totals 16 residues. V lost 4 bases and J 3 bases, leaving 17 bases between the germline ends. The V gene's germline CDR1 is SGHTA and CDR2 FQGNSA. CDR3 nucleotides: TGTGCCAGCAGCTCCGGGGGTTCGGGGGTAACAGATACGCAGTATTTT. As protein: CASSSGGSGVTDTQYF.

This chain joins TRBV7-2 and TRBJ2-5, with 15 bases fitting TRBD2. The CDR3 consists of 16 residues. The germline gives CDR1 SGHTA, CDR2 FQGNSA. The trim removed 5 bases at V and 6 bases at J, leaving 7 bases unmatched. The CDR3 coding sequence is TGTGCCAGCAGCCCCGGACTAGCGGGGGGGCCTAAGACCCAGTACTTC. Encoded protein: CASSPGLAGGPKTQYF.

The chain recombines TRBV6-1 with TRBJ1-3; 10 bases match TRBD1. CDR1 is MNHNS and CDR2 is SASEGT in the germline V gene. CDR3 length: 17 amino acids. V was clipped by 4 bases and J by 0 bases; unmatched bases: 6. CDR3 DNA: TGTGCCAGCAGTGCTTTGACAGGGGGCATCTCTGGAAACACCATATATTTT. Amino acids: CASSALTGGISGNTIYF.

V and J are TRBV19 and TRBJ1-5; the D gene is possibly TRBD1 (6 bases). The CDR3 totals 12 residues. Germline V gene data show CDR1 as LNHDA and CDR2 as SQIVND (reference sequence). Trimming removed 8 bases from V and 2 bases from J, with 7 bases in between. CDR3 residues: CASSGGNQPQHF. The DNA of the CDR3 is TGTGCCAGTTCAGGGGGCAATCAGCCCCAGCATTTT.

V is TRBV5-4 and J is TRBJ2-1, with TRBD1 identical over 10 bases. Trimming cost V 4 bases and J 6 bases; bases outside gene matches: 10. The CDR3 sequence is 16 residues long. Per germline, CDR1 SGHNT and CDR2 YYREEE (reference sequence). The CDR3 nucleotides read TGTGCCAGCAGCAAACCGGGACAGGGGATCCCCAATGAGCAGTTCTTC. Encoded protein: CASSKPGQGIPNEQFF.

The chain employs TRBV18 and TRBJ2-7, with a weak D call TRBD1 (6 bases). The V gene's germline CDR1 is KGHSH and CDR2 LQKENI. The CDR3 is made up of 15 amino acids. Deletions cut 3 bases from V and 3 bases from J, with 15 bases between. CDR3 loop: CASSPQGGGGYEQYF. DNA of the CDR3: TGTGCCAGCTCACCCCAAGGGGGTGGGGGCTACGAGCAGTACTTC.

This chain links TRBV19 with TRBJ1-1; 11 bases line up with TRBD1. This CDR3 is 15 amino acids long. V dropped 2 bases and J dropped 5; count of bases not matched to a gene: 4. Germline V gives CDR1 LNHDA, CDR2 SQIVND (reference sequence). CDR3 region: CASSILGQGGTEAFF. The CDR3 DNA reads TGTGCCAGTAGTATATTGGGACAGGGGGGGACTGAAGCTTTCTTT.

The chain uses TRBV9 and TRBJ1-5, with D maybe TRBD1 (5 bases). This CDR3 spans 15 amino acids. The V end lost 0 bases, the J end lost 3 bases, and 10 bases lay between the germline ends. Germline V CDR1 and CDR2: SGDLS, YYNGEE. CDR3 nucleotides: TGTGCCAGCAGCGTAGGGAGACAGCTCAATCAGCCCCAGCATTTT. Translated, it gives CASSVGRQLNQPQHF.

The chain recombines TRBV7-2 with TRBJ2-3, with 8 bases matching TRBD2. Germline CDR1 SGHTA, CDR2 FQGNSA. V gave up 5 bases and J gave up 2 bases; unmatched junction bases: 6. This CDR3 is built from 15 residues. As DNA, the CDR3 is TGTGCCAGCAGCCCGAGGACTAGCTTCACAGATACGCAGTATTTT. Amino acid sequence: CASSPRTSFTDTQYF.

The chain couples TRBV6-1 to TRBJ1-3; perhaps TRBD1 as D (6 bases). The length of the CDR3 is 15 residues. CDR1 and CDR2 (germline): MNHNS, SASEGT. Between the trimmed V and J ends, which lost 5 bases and 0 bases, there was a span of 11 bases. CDR3 in DNA: TGTGCCAGCAGTCCCCCAGGGGCCTCTGGAAACACCATATATTTT. Its translation: CASSPPGASGNTIYF.

The chain couples TRBV11-3 to TRBJ2-7; D possibly corresponds to TRBD1 (7 bases). CDR3 length: 15 amino acids. Germline V lookup: CDR1 SGHNT, CDR2 YENEEA. Trimming cost V 4 bases and J 0 bases, with 13 bases left between them. This CDR3 is CASSSEGQPSYEQYF. CDR3 coding DNA: TGTGCCAGCAGCTCGGAGGGACAGCCCTCCTACGAGCAGTACTTC.

V and J are TRBV6-4 and TRBJ1-1; TRBD1 might be the D (5 bases). The CDR3 sequence is 13 residues long. Trimming left V 5 bases short and J 3 bases short, with 10 bases between. Germline assignment: CDR1 MRHNA and CDR2 SNTAGT. CDR3 protein: CASSRDSYTEAFF. The CDR3 region has the DNA TGTGCCAGCAGTCGTGACAGTTACACTGAAGCTTTCTTT.

The chain has TRBV7-9 and TRBJ2-1, with D possibly being TRBD1 or TRBD2 (6 bases each). CDR1 and CDR2 (germline): SEHNR, FQNEAQ (reference sequence). V was trimmed by 5 bases and J by 0 bases, leaving 17 bases between them. There are 17 residues in the CDR3. CDR3 sequence (DNA): TGTGCCAGCAGCGGGGGCGGGACCTCAGTCTCCTACAATGAGCAGTTCTTC. This codes for CASSGGGTSVSYNEQFF.

This chain uses TRBV19 with TRBJ2-2, with 12 bases that match TRBD2. Losses at the gene ends were 4 bases for V and 2 bases for J; bases not matched to a gene: 2. Germline V gene data show CDR1 as LNHDA and CDR2 as SQIVND (reference sequence). The CDR3 runs 16 residues. CDR3 in amino acids: CASSRLAGANTGELFF. The CDR3 coding sequence is TGTGCCAGTAGTAGACTAGCGGGGGCTAACACCGGGGAGCTGTTTTTT.

This clone was observed a handful of times. Written as DNA, the CDR3 is TGTGCCAGCAGTTTATTCGCTTCATCCTTAGATACGCAGTATTTT. Protein product: CASSLFASSLDTQYF. The rearrangement joins TRBV27 to TRBJ2-3; no clear D. This CDR3 contains 15 residues. Looked up from germline, CDR1 is MNHEY and CDR2 is SMNVEV (reference sequence). V lost 1 base and J lost 5, with 13 bases in between.

This clone was observed a single time. This chain joins TRBV12-2 and TRBJ2-2; the table's D call of TRBD2 was not tested on the DNA. TRBV12-2 is flagged as a pseudogene. The CDR3 loop spans 15 amino acids. In nucleotides, the CDR3 is TGTGCAAGTCGCTTTAGCGGGGGCCCCACCGGGGAGCTGTTTTTT. Translating gives CASRFSGGPTGELFF.